This TCR beta chain derives from a study of cytomegalovirus exposure and HLA in healthy donors. V was cut by 7 bases and J by 6 bases, with 16 bases left in between. The CDR3 is 12 amino acids. Germline CDR1 reads GTSNPN; CDR2 reads SVGIG (reference sequence). The method was immunoSEQ multiplex PCR; TCRdb's version includes in-frame clones alone and lacks a portion of them. The sample shows 140,000 or so clones, more than 85% of them seen only once. The V call is TRBV30, the J call TRBJ2-7; D is possibly TRBD1 (6 bases). The source of this sequence is a man aged 18-30 years in good health and CMV-seronegative. The sample was PBMCs. The CDR3 reads CAFSTGTVEQYF. CDR3 nucleotides: TGTGCCTTCAGTACAGGGACGGTCGAGCAGTACTTC.